The clone carrying this T cell receptor beta chain appeared a single time. In the source study's methods: Reference gene primer amplification yielded estimated nucleated cell counts. The method was immunoSEQ multiplex PCR; TCRdb's version includes in-frame clones alone and lacks a portion of them. Clonal size and the V and J genes are those of that table, whereas D and trimming came from the DNA. This sample carries about 83,000 clones, roughly 80% of them seen once, and the ten largest clones take about 16%. The data derive from a study of blood T cell repertoires in COVID-19. The overall study: From the United States, Italy and Spain came samples of acute and convalescent COVID-19. From T cells, B-cell-depleted T cells, or PBMCs came the material, which was cDNA or gDNA.

The source is a woman older than 75 with acute or convalescent COVID-19. The sample was peripheral blood.

In nucleotides, the CDR3 is TGTGCCATCCGGGACACCTACGAGCAGTACTTC. Translation: CAIRDTYEQYF. This chain links TRBV6-5 with TRBJ2-7, with a weak D call TRBD1 (6 bases). CDR3 length equals 11 residues. Germline V gives CDR1 MNHEY, CDR2 SVGAGI. The V end lost 10 bases, the J end lost 2 bases, and 9 bases lay between the germline ends.